One and the same sample provided the 2 T cell receptor beta chains below, sequenced in a study of CD8 T cells in ankylosing spondylitis (dated by TCRdb to the late 2010s). Their target antigens are unknown. Overall results and qualifications from the work: A TCR beta motif made up of eight or nine highly homologous amino acid variants appeared to be characteristic of blood from ankylosing spondylitis patients.

The library was generated by 5' RACE. TCRdb lists the instrument as Illumina HiSeq 2500. TCRdb handled the public reads itself, with Q25 trimming in fastp and clone calling in MiXCR, and kept productive beta chains. When rows share a CDR3 protein, they turn into one entry using the most common DNA and genes. The sample table records about 840,000 distinct CDR3 sequences; approximately 12% of these occur just once. Roughly 0.51% of the sample is taken by the ten largest. The specimen sequenced was blood, either unsorted or a sorted T cell fraction (not recorded which). These receptors originate from a male donor with ankylosing spondylitis.

This clonotype was counted many times. In DNA, the CDR3 is TGTGCCAGCAGCTTACGGTGGGGGGGTGATGTCACAGATACGCAGTATTTT. Translating gives CASSLRWGGDVTDTQYF. The rearrangement joins TRBV7-2 to TRBJ2-3; 7 bases are shared with TRBD2. From germline, CDR1 is SGHTA and CDR2 FQGNSA. V was pared by 2 bases and J by 2 bases, with 10 bases of the junction left unmatched. This CDR3 region has 17 residues.

This clonotype was picked up a small number of times. The rearrangement uses TRBV20-1 and TRBJ1-2; no clear D gene. Deletions cut 1 base from V and 4 bases from J, with 7 bases between. The CDR3 spans 12 residues. CDR1 is DFQATT, CDR2 SNEGSKA, per germline (reference sequence). The CDR3 nucleotides read TGCAGTGCTAGAGTAGATAGCTATGGCTACACCTTC. Its protein product is CSARVDSYGYTF.